This T cell receptor beta chain was retrieved from a study of shared clonotypes between healthy human individuals. Note on this clone: What it binds is not known.

Study observations and caveats: Sampling involved blood alone; tissue repertoires likely differ. Rarefaction demonstrated incomplete sorted-subset sequencing despite large depth.

Per germline, CDR1 SGHNT and CDR2 YYREEE (reference sequence). The length of the CDR3 is 15 residues. J was trimmed by 6 bases and V by 1 base; bases with no gene match: 5. Generated by immunoSEQ multiplex PCR, the TCRdb table keeps only in-frame clones and is missing some. Of some 900,000 clones detected, over 75% appear once; the ten largest clones hold 1.5%. The chain recombines TRBV5-4 with TRBJ2-7; TRBD2 matches 12 bases. The source is a man between 18 and 35 years old in good health. Input material: memory CD4+ T cells sorted from blood. Subset noted: CD45RA-negative fraction. The CDR3 DNA reads as TGTGCCAGCAGCTTGCCTGCTAGCGGGAGGGCCGAGCAGTACTTC. Translating it yields CASSLPASGRAEQYF.